Following are 3 T cell receptor beta chains from one sample sequenced in a study of blood T cell repertoires in COVID-19. Produced via immunoSEQ multiplex PCR; TCRdb's table is partial and in-frame only. The sample records some 150,000 clones, roughly 89% being singletons. The sequenced sample consisted of peripheral blood. These receptors originate from a man between 45 and 60 years old with acute or convalescent COVID-19.

V gene TRBV18 combines with J gene TRBJ2-5, with D perhaps TRBD2 (5 bases). The CDR3 totals 15 residues. Trimming cost V 1 base and J 5 bases, with 14 bases left between them. Germline V gene sequence: CDR1 KGHSH, CDR2 LQKENI. CDR3 in DNA: TGTGCCAGCTCACCACGGGGAGAGGGAACGGAGACCCAGTACTTC. Amino acid sequence: CASSPRGEGTETQYF.

The CDR3, as DNA: TGTGCCAGCAGCCAAGAGGGCGGGAGGGCCAAAGAGCAGTTCTTC. Protein sequence: CASSQEGGRAKEQFF. This sequence joins TRBV3-1 (or the pseudogene TRBV3-2) and TRBJ2-1; 9 bases map to TRBD2. Per germline, CDR1 LGHDT and CDR2 YNNKEL (reference sequence). V trimming: 0 bases; J trimming: 10 bases; junction bases outside the gene matches: 7. The CDR3 sequence is 15 residues long.

CDR3 in amino acids: CASSSGLRQGHTGELFF. CDR3 bases: TGTGCCAGCAGCTCCGGATTAAGACAGGGACACACCGGGGAGCTGTTTTTT. The chain employs TRBV7-9 and TRBJ2-2; TRBD1 aligns across 7 bases. With 4 bases clipped from V and 3 bases from J, the junction kept 11 bases outside the gene matches. CDR3 length: 17 amino acids. From germline, CDR1 is SEHNR and CDR2 FQNEAQ (reference sequence). The entire variable domain, with the rest obtained from reference TRBV7-9 and TRBJ2-2, is as follows: DTGVSQNPRHKITKRGQNVTFRCDPISEHNRLYWYRQTLGQGPEFLTYFQNEAQLEKSRLLSDRFSAERPKGSFSTLEIQRTEQGDSAMYLCASSSGLRQGHTGELFFGEGSRLTVL.